The rows below give T cell receptor beta chains drawn from one sample of a study of T cell responses to AZD1222 COVID-19 vaccine. Repertoires were generated with immunoSEQ multiplex PCR, while TCRdb's copy carries only in-frame clones and drops some. The profile shows about 70,000 clones, around 82% of them singletons. This specimen was peripheral blood, taken 28 days after the second AZD1222 dose. These receptors were taken from an adult who received the AZD1222 COVID-19 vaccine. Both conserved end residues are part of each CDR3. The D gene is left open where the match is weak. Clone sizes are given selectively: once, few, many, or a class where the clone is expanded.

cdr3_nt: TGTGCCAGCCATCTATTCCTTTTTTCTCAGGGTTTTGGAAACACCATATATTTT; cdr3_aa: CASHLFLFSQGFGNTIYF; clone_size: .; d_call: .; v_call: TRBV2; j_call: TRBJ1-3
cdr3_nt: TGCGCCAGCAGTCAATCGGCCCAAGCTTTCTTT; cdr3_aa: CASSQSAQAFF; clone_size: .; d_call: .; v_call: TRBV23-1; j_call: TRBJ1-1
cdr3_nt: TGCAGCGTCCCACCCACGACGTCCTACAATGAGCAGTTCTTC; cdr3_aa: CSVPPTTSYNEQFF; clone_size: few; d_call: .; v_call: TRBV29-1; j_call: TRBJ2-1
cdr3_nt: TGTGCCAGCAGTAGGGGATGGGAATATGGCTACACCTTC; cdr3_aa: CASSRGWEYGYTF; clone_size: .; d_call: .; v_call: TRBV27; j_call: TRBJ1-2
cdr3_nt: TGTGCCAGCAGTTTAAATACGGGACAGGGCCTTAATCAGCCCCAGCATTTT; cdr3_aa: CASSLNTGQGLNQPQHF; clone_size: .; d_call: TRBD1; v_call: TRBV28; j_call: TRBJ1-5
cdr3_nt: TGTGCCAGCTCACCACTCTACAGGGGAAACACTGAAGCTTTCTTT; cdr3_aa: CASSPLYRGNTEAFF; clone_size: few; d_call: TRBD1; v_call: TRBV18; j_call: TRBJ1-1
cdr3_nt: TGTGCCAGCAGCTTAGGGGGGGAGGGTTTGAGCGATGAGCAGTTCTTC; cdr3_aa: CASSLGGEGLSDEQFF; clone_size: .; d_call: TRBD2; v_call: TRBV11-3; j_call: TRBJ2-1
cdr3_nt: TGTGCCAGCAGTCGCCCCCCGGTCAATGAGCAGTTCTTC; cdr3_aa: CASSRPPVNEQFF; clone_size: .; d_call: .; v_call: TRBV7-2; j_call: TRBJ2-1
cdr3_nt: TGTGCCAGCGTAGGGCAGGGAAATTCACCCCTCCACTTT; cdr3_aa: CASVGQGNSPLHF; clone_size: .; d_call: .; v_call: TRBV6-5; j_call: TRBJ1-6
cdr3_nt: TGTGCCAGCAGTGAAGCTGGAGGGGGGGAGTACTTC; cdr3_aa: CASSEAGGGEYF; clone_size: .; d_call: .; v_call: TRBV6-1; j_call: TRBJ2-7
cdr3_nt: TGTGCCAGCAGCCAGGGCCCACAGACCCAGTACTTC; cdr3_aa: CASSQGPQTQYF; clone_size: .; d_call: .; v_call: TRBV7-2; j_call: TRBJ2-5
cdr3_nt: TGTGCCAGCAGTGAAAACTGGGAAGAGACCCAGTACTTC; cdr3_aa: CASSENWEETQYF; clone_size: once; d_call: .; v_call: TRBV6-4; j_call: TRBJ2-5
cdr3_nt: TGTGCCAGCGCAGGGTCTTCTCATCAGCCCCAGCATTTT; cdr3_aa: CASAGSSHQPQHF; clone_size: .; d_call: .; v_call: TRBV6-5; j_call: TRBJ1-5
cdr3_nt: TGTGCCAGCAGCCAAGCGGCAAACACTGAAGCTTTCTTT; cdr3_aa: CASSQAANTEAFF; clone_size: .; d_call: .; v_call: TRBV9; j_call: TRBJ1-1
cdr3_nt: TGTGCCAGCAGCCCCACTGGCAGGTTGGAAGCTTTCTTT; cdr3_aa: CASSPTGRLEAFF; clone_size: .; d_call: .; v_call: TRBV7-8; j_call: TRBJ1-1
cdr3_nt: TGTGCCAGCAGTAACGCCGGACAGGGCCCCCTGTACTTC; cdr3_aa: CASSNAGQGPLYF; clone_size: .; d_call: TRBD1; v_call: TRBV28; j_call: TRBJ2-7
cdr3_nt: TGTGCCAGCAGCGTTGGGGGCAGGGACTCACCCCTCCACTTT; cdr3_aa: CASSVGGRDSPLHF; clone_size: .; d_call: .; v_call: TRBV9; j_call: TRBJ1-6
cdr3_nt: TGTGCCAGCTCACGCGGCGCAGGGATCGACGAGCAGTACTTC; cdr3_aa: CASSRGAGIDEQYF; clone_size: .; d_call: .; v_call: TRBV18; j_call: TRBJ2-7
cdr3_nt: TGTGCCAGCAGCCCGCTTTTGGGGGGGAGGGGCACTGAAGCTTTCTTT; cdr3_aa: CASSPLLGGRGTEAFF; clone_size: .; d_call: .; v_call: TRBV3-1/TRBV3-2; j_call: TRBJ1-1
cdr3_nt: TGCGCCAGCAGCCCACAGGCAGGGGGCAACTATGGCTACACCTTC; cdr3_aa: CASSPQAGGNYGYTF; clone_size: .; d_call: TRBD1; v_call: TRBV4-1; j_call: TRBJ1-2
cdr3_nt: TGTGCCAGCAGCGTAGCTCCCTGGGAAGATACGCAGTATTTT; cdr3_aa: CASSVAPWEDTQYF; clone_size: .; d_call: .; v_call: TRBV9; j_call: TRBJ2-3
cdr3_nt: TGTGCCAGCAGTGATTTAGGGCACAGGGCTGGAAACACCATATATTTT; cdr3_aa: CASSDLGHRAGNTIYF; clone_size: .; d_call: .; v_call: TRBV6-1; j_call: TRBJ1-3
cdr3_nt: TGTGCCAGCAGTCCCGACGGGGGACGGTCCTACGAGCAGTACTTC; cdr3_aa: CASSPDGGRSYEQYF; clone_size: .; d_call: .; v_call: TRBV27; j_call: TRBJ2-7
cdr3_nt: TGTGCCAGCAGCCAGCCCCACGGGACAGCAGATACGCAGTATTTT; cdr3_aa: CASSQPHGTADTQYF; clone_size: .; d_call: TRBD1; v_call: TRBV14; j_call: TRBJ2-3
cdr3_nt: TGTGCCAGCAGTGTCTGGGGGGCCGCGAACACTGAAGCTTTCTTT; cdr3_aa: CASSVWGAANTEAFF; clone_size: .; d_call: .; v_call: TRBV2; j_call: TRBJ1-1
cdr3_nt: TGTGCCACCCTTGGGGACAGGTCTCCCTACGAGCAGTACTTC; cdr3_aa: CATLGDRSPYEQYF; clone_size: once; d_call: TRBD1; v_call: TRBV27; j_call: TRBJ2-7
cdr3_nt: TGTGCCAGCAGCTTGACCGACAGGGGGCATGGCTACACCTTC; cdr3_aa: CASSLTDRGHGYTF; clone_size: .; d_call: TRBD1; v_call: TRBV5-5; j_call: TRBJ1-2
cdr3_nt: TGTGCCAGCAGCTTGGAGTCGAGTCAGTCCCTCCACTTT; cdr3_aa: CASSLESSQSLHF; clone_size: few; d_call: .; v_call: TRBV5-8; j_call: TRBJ1-6
cdr3_nt: TGCGCCAGCAGCTTGATTCGGGTCGGTTCGGATGGCTACACCTTC; cdr3_aa: CASSLIRVGSDGYTF; clone_size: .; d_call: .; v_call: TRBV5-1; j_call: TRBJ1-2
cdr3_nt: TGTGCCAGCAGTTTATTTAAAATCGAGGCCCGGGGAACTAATGAAAAACTGTTTTTT; cdr3_aa: CASSLFKIEARGTNEKLFF; clone_size: .; d_call: .; v_call: TRBV27; j_call: TRBJ1-4
cdr3_nt: TGTGCCAGCAGTGAAGCGCACGGGACTGGGGCCAACGTCCTGACTTTC; cdr3_aa: CASSEAHGTGANVLTF; clone_size: few; d_call: .; v_call: TRBV6-1; j_call: TRBJ2-6
cdr3_nt: TGTGCCAGCAGCCAAGATTTAGACGCAACTAATGAAAAACTGTTTTTT; cdr3_aa: CASSQDLDATNEKLFF; clone_size: .; d_call: .; v_call: TRBV4-2; j_call: TRBJ1-4
cdr3_nt: TGTGCCACCAGCAGAGATTCACAGGGGGCGAGCGAGCAGTACTTC; cdr3_aa: CATSRDSQGASEQYF; clone_size: few; d_call: TRBD1; v_call: TRBV15; j_call: TRBJ2-7
cdr3_nt: TGTGCCATCAGTGATCTTGGCAGCTCGGGTGGCTACACCTTC; cdr3_aa: CAISDLGSSGGYTF; clone_size: .; d_call: .; v_call: TRBV10-3; j_call: TRBJ1-2
cdr3_nt: TGTGCCAGTAGTATCACCCCGACAGGCACTGAAGCTTTCTTT; cdr3_aa: CASSITPTGTEAFF; clone_size: .; d_call: .; v_call: TRBV19; j_call: TRBJ1-1
cdr3_nt: TGTGCCAGTAGTTGGGACAGGCTGAACACTGAAGCTTTCTTT; cdr3_aa: CASSWDRLNTEAFF; clone_size: .; d_call: TRBD1; v_call: TRBV19; j_call: TRBJ1-1
cdr3_nt: TGCGCCAGCAGCTTGGCTTACTCTGGAAACACCATATATTTT; cdr3_aa: CASSLAYSGNTIYF; clone_size: .; d_call: .; v_call: TRBV5-1; j_call: TRBJ1-3
cdr3_nt: TGTGCCAGCAGCCAATTTGCCAGGGACTCTGGAAACACCATATATTTT; cdr3_aa: CASSQFARDSGNTIYF; clone_size: .; d_call: .; v_call: TRBV16; j_call: TRBJ1-3
cdr3_nt: TGTGCCAGTAGTATGGATCGTGAAAACCTGTTTTTT; cdr3_aa: CASSMDRENLFF; clone_size: .; d_call: .; v_call: TRBV19; j_call: TRBJ1-4
cdr3_nt: TGCGCCAGCAGCGAAACTTATGACAGGACCGGGGAGCTGTTTTTT; cdr3_aa: CASSETYDRTGELFF; clone_size: .; d_call: .; v_call: TRBV4-3; j_call: TRBJ2-2
cdr3_nt: TGTGCCAGCAGTCCCGGGACTAGCGGACGTGGGGAGACCCAGTACTTC; cdr3_aa: CASSPGTSGRGETQYF; clone_size: .; d_call: TRBD2; v_call: TRBV11-3; j_call: TRBJ2-5
cdr3_nt: TGTGCCAGCAGCGTAGGATGGGGGTTCACTGAAGCTTTCTTT; cdr3_aa: CASSVGWGFTEAFF; clone_size: .; d_call: .; v_call: TRBV9; j_call: TRBJ1-1
cdr3_nt: TGTGCCAGCAGCTGGGGGGACGGCAGTAAAGGCTACACCTTC; cdr3_aa: CASSWGDGSKGYTF; clone_size: .; d_call: .; v_call: TRBV7-9; j_call: TRBJ1-2
cdr3_nt: TGCGCCAGCAGCCAAGATGCGGGACTCGGGGCCAACGTCCTGACTTTC; cdr3_aa: CASSQDAGLGANVLTF; clone_size: .; d_call: .; v_call: TRBV4-3; j_call: TRBJ2-6
cdr3_nt: TGTGCCAGCAGCCCAACAGGGAGTTATCAGCCCCAGCATTTT; cdr3_aa: CASSPTGSYQPQHF; clone_size: once; d_call: .; v_call: TRBV2; j_call: TRBJ1-5
cdr3_nt: TGTGCCAGCAGCCAATCAGGTGGAAACACCATATATTTT; cdr3_aa: CASSQSGGNTIYF; clone_size: .; d_call: .; v_call: TRBV3-1/TRBV3-2; j_call: TRBJ1-3
cdr3_nt: TGCGCCAGCAGCTGGGGGAAGGTGAACACTGAAGCTTTCTTT; cdr3_aa: CASSWGKVNTEAFF; clone_size: .; d_call: .; v_call: TRBV5-1; j_call: TRBJ1-1
cdr3_nt: TGTGCCTGGAGTTGGGTCAGAAAAAACATTCAGTACTTC; cdr3_aa: CAWSWVRKNIQYF; clone_size: .; d_call: .; v_call: TRBV30; j_call: TRBJ2-4